The T cell receptor (beta chain) described here comes from a study of T cells in Graves' hyperthyroidism and ophthalmopathy. Study conclusions and caveats: Using 13 V-J features, a model discriminated ophthalmopathy from stable hyperthyroidism. The majority of expanded thyroid clonotypes above 0.001 also appeared in blood.

TCR beta CDR3 region amplification was performed from RNA transcripts. HTBI primers were the set used in a first-round RT-PCR of the TCR CDR3. TCRdb independently ran MiXCR on the multiplex PCR reads; one entry per CDR3 protein. The data hold over 300,000 distinct CDR3 sequences, with roughly an eighth observed a single time. Worth noting for this clonotype: Its antigen remains unknown.

V lost 3 bases to trimming and J lost 8 bases; unmatched junction nucleotides: 2. Germline V lookup: CDR1 GTSNPN, CDR2 SVGIG (reference sequence). There are 11 residues in the CDR3. Duration under 3 months, a NOSPECS grade of at least 4, and a Clinical Activity Score of at least 3 characterized the ophthalmopathy patients. The study left out patients who had uncontrolled infection, other autoimmune disease, pregnancy or lactation. The receptor was isolated from a woman between 40 and 55 years old with Graves' ophthalmopathy. The chain uses TRBV30 and TRBJ1-1, with 8 nucleotides matching TRBD1. The source material was blood. For the CDR3, the DNA is TGTGCCTGGAGAAGGACAGGGGAAGCTTTCTTT. This translates into CAWRRTGEAFF.